This T cell receptor (beta chain) was obtained from a study of cytomegalovirus exposure and HLA in healthy donors. PCR was performed using 60 Vbeta and 13 Jbeta primers. Libraries were prepared by immunoSEQ multiplex PCR; TCRdb keeps only in-frame clonotypes and omits some of them. The profile covers 150,000 to 200,000 clones, with roughly four fifths appearing a single time and 3.1% taken by the ten largest. The CDR3 consists of 16 residues. The V end was cut by 0 bases, the J end by 5 bases, with 13 bases between. In germline, CDR1 is WSHSY, CDR2 SAAADI. The rearrangement joins TRBV10-2 to TRBJ1-4; D is unresolved. Sample: PBMCs. The sequence derives from a woman in her 40s in good health and CMV-seronegative. In nucleotides, the CDR3 is TGCGCCAGCAGTGAGTCTTGGGCAACGTCCAATGAAAAACTGTTTTTT. Translated: CASSESWATSNEKLFF.